Below are 17 T cell receptor beta chains sequenced from a single sample in a study of patients and donors after allogeneic stem cell transplantation. TCRdb redid the calling of the RT-PCR reads with MiXCR, one entry per CDR3 protein. The sample has about 87,000 distinct CDR3 sequences; roughly 5.2% are singletons. Sequences were obtained from blood, either unsorted or a sorted T cell fraction (not recorded which). These receptors were collected from a human donor who was either an allogeneic HSCT recipient or a stem cell or donor lymphocyte infusion donor (not recorded which). It is not recorded whose cells these are; they may come from a transplant donor.

This clonotype has at least ten counts. This chain connects TRBV3-1 to TRBJ1-2, with D maybe TRBD1 (5 bases). The V end lost 4 bases, the J end lost 7 bases, and 22 bases lay between the germline ends. There are 16 residues in the CDR3. CDR1 and CDR2 from the germline V gene are LGHDT and YNNKEL (reference sequence). CDR3 DNA sequence: TGTGCCAGCAGCCCCACCGGGACCGGGACGGCGTCTGGCTACACCTTC. As protein: CASSPTGTGTASGYTF.

V gene TRBV6-1 combines with J gene TRBJ1-2; 7 nucleotides agree with TRBD1. After removal of 6 bases from V and 5 bases from J, the junction contained 15 bases not matched to a gene. The CDR3 runs to 16 residues. In germline, CDR1 is MNHNS, CDR2 SASEGT. CDR3 amino acids: CASSRQGSTSRYGYTF. The CDR3 DNA reads as TGTGCCAGCAGCCGACAGGGAAGTACCTCTCGGTATGGCTACACCTTC.

Many counts were recorded for this clonotype. The V gene is TRBV7-3, the J gene TRBJ2-2; the D gene is possibly TRBD2 (5 bases). CDR1 is SGHTA and CDR2 is FQGTGA in the germline V gene. The germline V and J ends were trimmed by 4 bases and 4 bases, with 10 bases remaining between them. The CDR3 totals 14 residues. The CDR3 loop reads CASSSGLSTGELFF. CDR3 coding DNA: TGTGCCAGCAGCTCCGGACTGAGCACCGGGGAGCTGTTTTTT.

This clonotype was seen at least ten times. Here the CDR3 reads CASSQDWAGTYNEQFF. The CDR3 nucleotides read TGTGCCAGCAGCCAAGACTGGGCCGGGACTTACAATGAGCAGTTCTTC. This chain connects TRBV3-1 to TRBJ2-1; a weak D match, TRBD2 (6 bases). The CDR3 spans 16 residues. From germline, CDR1 is LGHDT and CDR2 YNNKEL (reference sequence). Trimming took off 0 bases at V and 4 bases at J, with 13 bases between the two ends.

This clonotype was picked up many times. J is TRBJ2-1 and V is TRBV20-1, with D perhaps matching TRBD2 (6 bases). The CDR3 runs 14 residues. Germline V CDR1 and CDR2: DFQATT, SNEGSKA (reference sequence). Trimming removed 3 bases from V and 7 bases from J, with 16 bases in between. CDR3 sequence reads: CSARVSSSGNEQFF. DNA of the CDR3: TGCAGTGCTAGGGTTTCTAGTAGCGGAAATGAGCAGTTCTTC.

The rearrangement joins TRBV19 to TRBJ1-1, with unresolved D. Germline lookup yields CDR1 LNHDA and CDR2 SQIVND (reference sequence). Trimming pared 5 bases from V and 8 bases from J, leaving 12 bases between. CDR3 length: 12 residues. This CDR3 reads CASSGRAREAFF. The CDR3 DNA follows: TGTGCCAGTAGTGGTAGGGCGCGGGAAGCTTTCTTT.

In this sample, this clonotype turned up many times. V and J are TRBV18 and TRBJ2-4; the match to TRBD2 covers 8 bases. V shed 3 bases and J 9 bases; nucleotides not matched to a gene: 7. From germline, CDR1 is KGHSH and CDR2 LQKENI. This CDR3 comprises 14 residues. The CDR3 sequence: CASSPQAGERIQYF. The CDR3 bases are TGTGCCAGCTCACCTCAAGCGGGAGAGCGCATTCAGTACTTC. Filled out from reference TRBV18 and TRBJ2-4, the complete variable domain reads NAGVMQNPRHLVRRRGQEARLRCSPMKGHSHVYWYRQLPEEGLKFMVYLQKENIIDESGMPKERFSAEFPKEGPSILRIQQVVRGDSAAYFCASSPQAGERIQYFGAGTRLSVL.

This clonotype appeared many times. DNA of the CDR3: TGCAGTGGAGCCAGGGGAGGGTATCAGCCCCAGCATTTT. It translates to CSGARGGYQPQHF. This sequence joins TRBV20-1 and TRBJ1-5, with D perhaps matching TRBD1 (6 bases). The CDR3 contains 13 residues. Per germline, CDR1 DFQATT and CDR2 SNEGSKA (reference sequence). The ends were cut back, 7 bases at V and 5 bases at J, with 15 bases in the middle.

This clonotype was recorded a few times. This rearrangement joins TRBV30 to TRBJ2-7; D might be TRBD2 (6 bases). Germline lookup yields CDR1 GTSNPN and CDR2 SVGIG (reference sequence). The CDR3 runs 13 residues. The V gene lost 2 bases and the J gene lost 0 bases, with 8 bases spanning the gap. CDR3 DNA sequence: TGTGCCTGGAGTATCGGGAGCTCCTACGAGCAGTACTTC. Translation: CAWSIGSSYEQYF.

At least ten counts were recorded for this clonotype. The gene calls are TRBV3-1 and TRBJ1-4; D is ambiguous. V lost 1 base, J lost 5 bases, and 8 bases lay in between. Germline V CDR1 and CDR2: LGHDT, YNNKEL (reference sequence). The CDR3 spans 14 residues. Here the CDR3 reads CASSQAVRNEKLFF. The DNA for the CDR3 is TGTGCCAGCAGCCAAGCTGTAAGAAATGAAAAACTGTTTTTT.

This clonotype showed up many times. V and J are TRBV12-3 or TRBV12-4 and TRBJ1-1, with D perhaps TRBD1 (5 bases). This CDR3 is built from 13 residues. V was cut by 3 bases and J by 6 bases, with 11 bases left in between. CDR3 nucleotides: TGTGCCAGCAGTTTTCAGGGCAGGGCTGAAGCTTTCTTT. This encodes CASSFQGRAEAFF.

This clonotype was picked up one time. One base away lies a much larger clone, so this may be a sequencing read error. This likely comes from a read error, as the CDR3 has no conserved phenylalanine or tryptophan at its end. This chain joins TRBV3-1 and TRBJ2-5; 10 bases match TRBD2. The CDR3 extends over 17 amino acids. Germline loops: CDR1 LGHDT, CDR2 YNNKEL (reference sequence). The J segment lost 1 base and the V segment lost 1 base, leaving 6 bases of the junction unmatched. The DNA of the CDR3 is TGTGCCAGCAGCCAAGGACTACTAGCGGGATCCCAAGAGACCCAGTACTAC. Translating gives CASSQGLLAGSQETQYY.

This clonotype was seen ten or more times. The chain is built from TRBV7-8 and TRBJ1-1; D gene uncertain. There are 12 residues in the CDR3. Germline CDR1 and CDR2: SGHVS and FQNEAQ. Trimming pared 5 bases from V and 10 bases from J, leaving 14 bases between. The CDR3 nucleotides read TGTGCCAGCAGCACGAATACCGGGGTAGCTTTCTTT. Protein: CASSTNTGVAFF.

This clonotype was detected ten times or more. The V gene is TRBV13, the J gene TRBJ1-2; 11 bases line up with TRBD1. V was pared by 5 bases and J by 8 bases, with 13 bases of the junction left unmatched. The germline V gene encodes CDR1 PRHDT and CDR2 FYEKMQ (reference sequence). This CDR3 region has 16 residues. The CDR3 DNA follows: TGTGCCAGCAGCCGGAACCAAGGACAGGGGGCTGGAGGCTACACCTTC. Its protein product is CASSRNQGQGAGGYTF.

This clonotype was counted at least ten times. The V call is TRBV5-1, the J call TRBJ1-1, with 9 bases lining up with TRBD1. Trimming removed 0 bases from V and 4 bases from J; junction bases left unmatched: 10. Germline CDR1 reads SGHRS; CDR2 reads YFSETQ. CDR3 size: 17 residues. CDR3 residues: CASSLGWGDRESTEAFF. The DNA for the CDR3 is TGCGCCAGCAGCTTGGGGTGGGGGGACAGGGAGAGCACTGAAGCTTTCTTT.

This clonotype was observed a few times. The rearrangement uses TRBV11-3 and TRBJ2-2; D unresolved. The CDR3 is 13 residues long. V lost 4 bases, J lost 4 bases, and 7 bases lay in between. In germline, CDR1 is SGHNT, CDR2 YENEEA. The CDR3 loop reads CASSSRPTGELFF. In DNA form, the CDR3 reads TGTGCCAGCAGCTCCCGCCCCACCGGGGAGCTGTTTTTT.

This clonotype was detected many times. The rearrangement links TRBV2 to TRBJ1-2; TRBD1 aligns across 10 bases. Germline V lookup: CDR1 SNHLY, CDR2 FYNNEI. After removal of 6 bases from V and 1 base from J, the junction contained 8 bases not matched to a gene. This CDR3 is built from 16 residues. The CDR3 DNA follows: TGTGCCAGCAGGATGACAGGGGGCGCGGGTAACTATGGCTACACCTTC. It translates to CASRMTGGAGNYGYTF.